This entry concerns a single T cell receptor (beta chain). Its antigen is not identified. Trimming shortened V by 0 bases and J by 8 bases, and 8 bases separated the two germline ends. The CDR3 consists of 13 residues. Per the germline V gene, CDR1 is LGHNA and CDR2 is YSLEER. The sample is drawn from a study of beta chain features in type 1 diabetes. Study conclusions and caveats: The study found moderately but significantly shorter TCRB CDR3s in all four CD4+ subsets of Type 1 diabetes patients.

Expressed TCRB transcripts were sequenced, since all the RNA that had been isolated was reverse transcribed. The data were produced by immunoSEQ multiplex PCR, yet TCRdb's version contains in-frame clones alone and is incomplete. The table lists roughly 300,000 clones, roughly 9% of them singletons. The receptor's source is a man younger than 40 with type 1 diabetes. The source material was central memory CD4+ T cells from blood. The rearrangement joins TRBV4-3 to TRBJ2-1; no definite D call. The CDR3 is CASSQDISDEQFF. As DNA, the CDR3 is TGCGCCAGCAGCCAAGATATCAGCGATGAGCAGTTCTTC.